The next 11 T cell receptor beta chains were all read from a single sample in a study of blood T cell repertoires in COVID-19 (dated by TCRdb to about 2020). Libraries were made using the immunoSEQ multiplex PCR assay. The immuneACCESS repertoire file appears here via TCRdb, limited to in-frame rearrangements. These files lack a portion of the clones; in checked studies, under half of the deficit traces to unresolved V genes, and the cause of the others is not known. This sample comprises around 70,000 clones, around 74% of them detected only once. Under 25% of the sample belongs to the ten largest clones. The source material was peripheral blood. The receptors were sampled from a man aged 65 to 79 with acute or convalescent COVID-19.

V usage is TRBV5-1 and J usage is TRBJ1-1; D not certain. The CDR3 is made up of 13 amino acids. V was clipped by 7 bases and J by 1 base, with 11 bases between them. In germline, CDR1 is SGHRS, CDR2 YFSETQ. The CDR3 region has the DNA TGCGCCAGCGGAGTGGATTCGAACACTGAAGCTTTCTTT. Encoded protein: CASGVDSNTEAFF.

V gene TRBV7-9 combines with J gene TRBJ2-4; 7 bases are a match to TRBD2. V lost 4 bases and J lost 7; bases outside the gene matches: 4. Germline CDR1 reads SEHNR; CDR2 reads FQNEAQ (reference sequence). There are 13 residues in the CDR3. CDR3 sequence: CASSYRLANIQYF. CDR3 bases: TGTGCCAGCAGCTACCGACTAGCCAACATTCAGTACTTC.

The CDR3 protein is CASSTGTGGMNTEAFF. DNA for the CDR3: TGTGCCAGTAGTACGGGGACAGGGGGCATGAACACTGAAGCTTTCTTT. The V call is TRBV19, the J call TRBJ1-1; 12 bases are a match to TRBD1. This CDR3 spans 16 amino acids. The trim removed 4 bases at V and 0 bases at J, leaving 3 bases unmatched. Germline values: CDR1 LNHDA, CDR2 SQIVND (reference sequence). Full variable domain (missing parts from reference TRBV19 and TRBJ1-1): DGGITQSPKYLFRKEGQNVTLSCEQNLNHDAMYWYRQDPGQGLRLIYYSQIVNDFQKGDIAEGYSVSREKKESFPLTVTSAQKNPTAFYLCASSTGTGGMNTEAFFGQGTRLTVV.

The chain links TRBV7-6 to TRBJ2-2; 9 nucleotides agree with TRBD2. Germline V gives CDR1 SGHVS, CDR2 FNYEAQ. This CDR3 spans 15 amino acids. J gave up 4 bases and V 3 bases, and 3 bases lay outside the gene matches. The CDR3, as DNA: TGTGCCAGCAGCTTTAGGCGGGAGGGCACCGGGGAGCTGTTTTTT. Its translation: CASSFRREGTGELFF.

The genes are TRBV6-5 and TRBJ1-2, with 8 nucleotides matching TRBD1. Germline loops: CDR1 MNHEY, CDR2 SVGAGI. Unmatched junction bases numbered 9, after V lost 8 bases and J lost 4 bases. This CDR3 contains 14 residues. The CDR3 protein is CASGTGTGPYGYTF. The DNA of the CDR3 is TGTGCCAGCGGAACCGGGACAGGCCCCTATGGCTACACCTTC.

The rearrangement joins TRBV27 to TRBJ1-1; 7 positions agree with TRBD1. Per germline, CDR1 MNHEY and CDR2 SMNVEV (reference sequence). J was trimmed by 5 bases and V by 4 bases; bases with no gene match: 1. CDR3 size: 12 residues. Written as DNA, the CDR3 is TGTGCCAGCAGTTCAGGGGGAACTGAAGCTTTCTTT. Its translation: CASSSGGTEAFF.

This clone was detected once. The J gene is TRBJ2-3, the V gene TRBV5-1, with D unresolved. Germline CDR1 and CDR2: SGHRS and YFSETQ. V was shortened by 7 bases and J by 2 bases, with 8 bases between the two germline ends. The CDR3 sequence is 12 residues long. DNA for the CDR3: TGCGCCAGCTCTGCGGACACAGATACGCAGTATTTT. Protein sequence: CASSADTDTQYF.

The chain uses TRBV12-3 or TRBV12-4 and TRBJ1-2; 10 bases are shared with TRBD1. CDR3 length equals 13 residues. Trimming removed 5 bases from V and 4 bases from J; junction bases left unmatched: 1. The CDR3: CASSGTGAYGYTF. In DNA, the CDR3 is TGTGCCAGCAGTGGGACAGGGGCCTATGGCTACACCTTC.

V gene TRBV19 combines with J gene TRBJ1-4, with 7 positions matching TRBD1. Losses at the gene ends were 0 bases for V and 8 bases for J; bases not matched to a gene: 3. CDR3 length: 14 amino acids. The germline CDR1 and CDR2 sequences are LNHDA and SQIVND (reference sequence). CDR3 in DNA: TGTGCCAGTAGTATAGATCCGGACAGGGAAAAACTGTTTTTT. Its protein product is CASSIDPDREKLFF. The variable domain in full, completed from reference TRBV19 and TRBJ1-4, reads DGGITQSPKYLFRKEGQNVTLSCEQNLNHDAMYWYRQDPGQGLRLIYYSQIVNDFQKGDIAEGYSVSREKKESFPLTVTSAQKNPTAFYLCASSIDPDREKLFFGSGTQLSVL.

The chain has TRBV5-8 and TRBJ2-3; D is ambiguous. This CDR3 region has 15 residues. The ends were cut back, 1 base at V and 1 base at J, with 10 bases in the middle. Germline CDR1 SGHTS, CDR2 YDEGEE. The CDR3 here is CASSLFTVGTDTQYF. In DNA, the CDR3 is TGTGCCAGCAGCTTGTTTACGGTGGGCACAGATACGCAGTATTTT.

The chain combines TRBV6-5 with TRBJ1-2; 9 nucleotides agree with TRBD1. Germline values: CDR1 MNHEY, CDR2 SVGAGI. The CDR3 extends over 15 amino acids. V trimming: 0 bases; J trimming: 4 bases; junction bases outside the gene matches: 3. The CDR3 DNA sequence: TGTGCCAGCAGTTACTCTACAGGGGGCGTCTATGGCTACACCTTC. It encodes CASSYSTGGVYGYTF.